This TCR beta chain was captured in a study of T cell repertoires in cytomegalovirus infection. MiXCR was run by TCRdb on the reads, yielding one entry per CDR3 protein. Of a few hundred thousand distinct CDR3 sequences listed, more than 25% are singletons. This CDR3 is built from 15 residues. Trimming stripped 4 bases from V and 0 bases from J, with 10 bases between. Germline V CDR1 and CDR2: SGHTA, FQGNSA. Material: PBMCs. This chain links TRBV7-2 with TRBJ1-3; the D is unclear. The receptor was derived from a human donor in good health (CMV status not recorded). Some clones in this sample may be carry-over from other donors' samples. In DNA form, the CDR3 reads TGTGCCAGCAGCTCAACGGAGTACTCTGGAAACACCATATATTTT. Translated, it gives CASSSTEYSGNTIYF.